Presented here are 25 T cell receptor beta chains from one specimen sequenced in a study of prognosis after radiotherapy for stage I lung cancer. Amplification of the TCR beta CDR3 (from genomic DNA) was done by two-round multiplex PCR. First-round PCR amplification was performed with primers specific to each TRBV and TRBJ gene. TCRdb called the multiplex PCR reads again in MiXCR, with one record for every CDR3 protein. This table holds about 32,000 distinct CDR3 sequences, over 40% found once. The sample consisted of PBMCs, taken before or after stereotactic body radiation therapy (not recorded which). Receptors were obtained from a donor aged 50 or older with non-small cell lung cancer.

This chain connects TRBV27 to TRBJ2-1; possible D gene TRBD2, 5 bases. The CDR3 sequence is 16 residues long. The V gene lost 3 bases and the J gene lost 5 bases, with 17 bases spanning the gap. Per germline, CDR1 MNHEY and CDR2 SMNVEV (reference sequence). In nucleotides, the CDR3 is TGTGCCAGCAGTTTTGATACTCCTTTGCGGGACAATGAGCAGTTCTTC. Protein sequence: CASSFDTPLRDNEQFF.

V and J are TRBV28 and TRBJ2-7; the D gene is possibly TRBD2 (6 bases). This CDR3 has 15 amino acids. Germline assignment: CDR1 MDHEN and CDR2 SYDVKM. Trimming took 6 bases from V and 3 from J, leaving 18 bases between them. DNA of the CDR3: TGTGCCAGCAGCTTAATGGGCGGGGACTTCTACGAGCAGTACTTC. Amino acid sequence: CASSLMGGDFYEQYF.

This clonotype has at least ten counts. This chain connects TRBV9 to TRBJ2-3; 8 bases match TRBD2. J was trimmed by 0 bases and V by 0 bases; bases with no gene match: 6. Germline V gene sequence: CDR1 SGDLS, CDR2 YYNGEE. CDR3 size: 17 residues. For the CDR3, the DNA is TGTGCCAGCAGCGTAGGAATTAGCGGGACTAGCACAGATACGCAGTATTTT. This sequence encodes CASSVGISGTSTDTQYF.

This chain links TRBV12-3 or TRBV12-4 with TRBJ1-5; 11 nucleotides agree with TRBD1. The CDR3 length is 15 residues. Trimming took 3 bases from V and 3 from J; bases not matched to a gene: 1. The CDR3 sequence is CASSFGQGANQPQHF. The CDR3 DNA reads as TGTGCCAGCAGTTTTGGACAGGGGGCCAATCAGCCCCAGCATTTT.

This clonotype was recorded at least ten times. The chain carries TRBV28 and TRBJ2-1; 7 positions match TRBD1. The CDR3 runs to 11 residues. CDR1 and CDR2 (germline): MDHEN, SYDVKM. J lost 15 bases, V lost 5 bases, and 7 bases had no gene match. The CDR3 coding sequence is TGTGCCAGCAGTCTACAGGGGAGATGGTTCTTC. Its protein product is CASSLQGRWFF.

This clonotype was seen repeatedly, ten times or more. A read error may account for a junction end that differs from germline. This chain links TRBV10-3 with TRBJ2-1; D could derive from TRBD1 or TRBD2 (6 bases each). CDR1 ENHRY and CDR2 SYGVKD come from the germline V gene. CDR3 length: 11 amino acids. The CDR3: CAINRGDEQFF. The CDR3 DNA sequence: TGCGCCATCAATAGGGGGGATGAGCAGTTCTTC.

This clonotype was seen only once. The chain is built from TRBV6-5 and TRBJ1-1; D unclear. This CDR3 region has 11 residues. Germline assignment: CDR1 MNHEY and CDR2 SVGAGI. Deletions cut 6 bases from V and 8 bases from J, with 10 bases between. The CDR3 nucleotides read TGTGCCAGCAGGTTGGGGAGAGAAGCTTTCTTT. It encodes CASRLGREAFF.

This clonotype has ten or more counts. The J gene is TRBJ1-5, the V gene TRBV18; D perhaps matches TRBD1 (5 bases). Germline V CDR1 and CDR2: KGHSH, LQKENI. V lost 3 bases and J lost 5, with 14 bases in between. CDR3 length equals 15 residues. CDR3 bases: TGTGCCAGCTCACCGGGGGAAGGTGTTTATCAGCCCCAGCATTTT. Translating it yields CASSPGEGVYQPQHF.

The rearrangement uses TRBV6-2 or TRBV6-3 and TRBJ2-2; unclear D gene. Trimming pared 6 bases from V and 9 bases from J, leaving 11 bases between. The CDR3 is 12 residues long. Germline CDR1 is MNHEY and CDR2 is SVGEGT. CDR3 amino acids: CASSRSSRELFF. Here the CDR3 DNA reads TGTGCCAGCAGCCGGAGTTCTCGGGAGCTGTTTTTT.

A note on this clonotype: A much larger clone is a single base away; this may be a read error. The chain combines TRBV20-1 with TRBJ2-5; the match to TRBD1 covers 9 bases. Germline V gives CDR1 DFQATT, CDR2 SNEGSKA (reference sequence). This CDR3 region has 16 residues. The DNA for the CDR3 is TGCAGTGCTAGAGGATTCGGGTACAGGGGGCAAGAGAACCAGTACTTC. This sequence encodes CSARGFGYRGQENQYF.

This chain uses TRBV30 with TRBJ2-5; 9 nucleotides match TRBD1. The CDR3 is 13 amino acids. Germline CDR1 and CDR2: GTSNPN and SVGIG (reference sequence). Unmatched junction bases numbered 2, after V lost 2 bases and J lost 4 bases. CDR3 in DNA: TGTGCCTGGAGTAGACAGGGGGGAGAGACCCAGTACTTC. Translating it yields CAWSRQGGETQYF.

This clonotype was found many times. The rearrangement joins TRBV5-1 to TRBJ1-1; weak D call: TRBD1 (5 bases). Germline V lookup: CDR1 SGHRS, CDR2 YFSETQ. V lost 0 bases and J 7 bases, leaving 10 bases between the germline ends. This CDR3 region has 13 residues. The CDR3: CASSLAGYSEAFF. The CDR3 DNA reads as TGCGCCAGCAGCTTGGCAGGGTATAGTGAAGCTTTCTTT.

This clonotype was detected ten times or more. The chain employs TRBV30 and TRBJ1-2; maybe TRBD1 (5 bases). The CDR3 is made up of 15 amino acids. CDR1 is GTSNPN and CDR2 is SVGIG in the germline V gene (reference sequence). V lost 0 bases and J 0 bases, leaving 11 bases between the germline ends. CDR3 protein: CAWSVYSGPNYGYTF. The CDR3, as DNA: TGTGCCTGGAGTGTATATTCAGGGCCTAACTATGGCTACACCTTC.

The J gene is TRBJ2-3, the V gene TRBV4-1; D not resolved. CDR1 is MGHRA and CDR2 is YSYEKL in the germline V gene. V was cut by 1 base and J by 2 bases, with 10 bases left in between. The CDR3 runs to 15 residues. CDR3 DNA sequence: TGCGCCAGCAGCCAAGTTGGCAGCTACACAGATACGCAGTATTTT. Protein product: CASSQVGSYTDTQYF.

This clonotype is classed as medium-sized (0.01 to 0.1%). The V and J genes are TRBV6-2 or TRBV6-3 and TRBJ1-5; perhaps TRBD1 as D (5 bases). V shed 10 bases and J shed 6 bases, with 19 bases lying between them. The CDR3 sequence is 14 residues long. Germline V gives CDR1 MNHEY, CDR2 SVGEGT. CDR3 sequence: CATSTGPGGQPQHF. The CDR3 DNA is TGTGCCACAAGTACAGGACCTGGGGGTCAGCCCCAGCATTTT.

This clonotype was observed a single time. A far larger clone is one nucleotide away, so this likely arose from a read error. Here the CDR3 DNA reads TGTGCCAGCAGTCAGGGGACAGGGGGGCACTCCGAGCAGTACTTC. Its protein is CASSQGTGGHSEQYF. The rearrangement uses TRBV6-5 and TRBJ2-7; 11 positions match TRBD1. Germline V lookup: CDR1 MNHEY, CDR2 SVGAGI. Germline trimming cut 5 bases from V and 6 bases from J; bases unmatched to any gene: 9. The CDR3 length is 15 residues.

In this sample, this clonotype turned up many times. The chain couples TRBV16 to TRBJ2-5; possibly TRBD2 for D (6 bases). The CDR3 has 14 amino acids. Germline loops: CDR1 KGHSY, CDR2 FQNENV. V lost 1 base and J lost 2, with 8 bases in between. CDR3: CASSQWAGQETQYF. The CDR3 DNA is TGTGCCAGCAGCCAATGGGCGGGACAAGAGACCCAGTACTTC.

J is TRBJ2-7 and V is TRBV6-2 or TRBV6-3; D might be TRBD2 (5 bases). The germline V gene has CDR1 MNHEY and CDR2 SVGEGT. Trimming shortened V by 8 bases and J by 3 bases, and 14 bases separated the two germline ends. The CDR3 is 13 residues long. CDR3 protein: CASGPDGDYEQYF. The CDR3 region has the DNA TGTGCCAGCGGACCCGACGGGGACTACGAGCAGTACTTC.

This clonotype was detected ten times or more. The chain recombines TRBV5-1 with TRBJ1-1; D might be TRBD1 (6 bases). The germline V gene has CDR1 SGHRS and CDR2 YFSETQ. This CDR3 is 15 amino acids long. Trimming pared 0 bases from V and 1 base from J, leaving 10 bases between. The CDR3 coding sequence is TGCGCCAGCAGCTTGGATTCAGGGGCGAACACTGAAGCTTTCTTT. Translating it yields CASSLDSGANTEAFF.

The rearrangement uses TRBV28 and TRBJ2-3; the D is unclear. The germline V gene has CDR1 MDHEN and CDR2 SYDVKM. CDR3 length: 16 residues. V lost 5 bases and J 7 bases, leaving 22 bases between the germline ends. The chain's CDR3 is CASSPNRRPIWNTQYF. As DNA, the CDR3 is TGTGCCAGCAGTCCCAACCGAAGGCCCATATGGAATACGCAGTATTTT.

This clonotype was observed many times. V and J are TRBV9 and TRBJ2-3; a weak D match, TRBD2 (6 bases). The CDR3 sequence is 12 residues long. Germline lookup yields CDR1 SGDLS and CDR2 YYNGEE. V lost 4 bases and J lost 6, with 9 bases in between. CDR3 sequence: CASSPGADTQYF. The DNA for the CDR3 is TGTGCCAGCAGCCCGGGAGCGGATACGCAGTATTTT. The whole variable domain, filled in from reference TRBV9 and TRBJ2-3, reads DSGVTQTPKHLITATGQRVTLRCSPRSGDLSVYWYQQSLDQGLQFLIQYYNGEERAKGNILERFSAQQFPDLHSELNLSSLELGDSALYFCASSPGADTQYFGPGTRLTVL.

The chain is built from TRBV15 and TRBJ2-2, with 8 bases fitting TRBD1. From germline, CDR1 is LNHNV and CDR2 YYDKDF (reference sequence). The CDR3 runs to 15 residues. Losses at the gene ends were 1 base for V and 7 bases for J; bases not matched to a gene: 5. CDR3: CATSRGTGLHGELFF. DNA for the CDR3: TGTGCCACCAGCAGAGGGACAGGGCTTCACGGGGAGCTGTTTTTT.

This clonotype was seen repeatedly, ten times or more. J is TRBJ2-4 and V is TRBV19; 7 positions agree with TRBD1. The junction had 3 bases not matched to a gene; V was cut back by 6 bases and J by 4 bases. Germline CDR1 reads LNHDA; CDR2 reads SQIVND (reference sequence). The CDR3 totals 13 residues. CDR3 sequence: CASRRDSKNIQYF. The CDR3 DNA sequence: TGTGCCAGTAGACGGGACAGTAAAAACATTCAGTACTTC.

This clonotype was detected ten times or more. This chain links TRBV6-1 with TRBJ2-5, with TRBD1 matching 9 bases. Germline CDR1 reads MNHNS; CDR2 reads SASEGT. The CDR3 contains 15 residues. J gave up 3 bases and V 6 bases, and 8 bases lay outside the gene matches. CDR3: CASSSPGQGKETQYF. The CDR3 nucleotides read TGTGCCAGCAGCTCTCCGGGACAGGGAAAAGAGACCCAGTACTTC.

The chain couples TRBV3-1 to TRBJ2-1, with TRBD2 matching over 13 bases. The CDR3 contains 15 residues. Germline CDR1 reads LGHDT; CDR2 reads YNNKEL (reference sequence). After removal of 4 bases from V and 8 bases from J, the junction contained 5 bases not matched to a gene. CDR3 nucleotides: TGTGCCAGCAGCCTTGGGACTAGCGGGGTGGATGAGCAGTTCTTC. Protein product: CASSLGTSGVDEQFF.